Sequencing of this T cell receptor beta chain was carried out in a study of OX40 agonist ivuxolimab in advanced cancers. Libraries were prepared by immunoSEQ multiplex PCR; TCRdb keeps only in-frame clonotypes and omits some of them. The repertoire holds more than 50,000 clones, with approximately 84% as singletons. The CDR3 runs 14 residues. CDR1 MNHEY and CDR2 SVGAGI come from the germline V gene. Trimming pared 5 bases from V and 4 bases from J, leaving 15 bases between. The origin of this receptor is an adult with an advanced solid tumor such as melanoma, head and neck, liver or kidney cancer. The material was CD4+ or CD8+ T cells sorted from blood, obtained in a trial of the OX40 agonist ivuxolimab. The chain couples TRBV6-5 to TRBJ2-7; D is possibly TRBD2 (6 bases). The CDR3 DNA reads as TGTGCCAGCAGTGCGGGACGGGTGAGGTACGAGCAGTACTTC. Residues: CASSAGRVRYEQYF.